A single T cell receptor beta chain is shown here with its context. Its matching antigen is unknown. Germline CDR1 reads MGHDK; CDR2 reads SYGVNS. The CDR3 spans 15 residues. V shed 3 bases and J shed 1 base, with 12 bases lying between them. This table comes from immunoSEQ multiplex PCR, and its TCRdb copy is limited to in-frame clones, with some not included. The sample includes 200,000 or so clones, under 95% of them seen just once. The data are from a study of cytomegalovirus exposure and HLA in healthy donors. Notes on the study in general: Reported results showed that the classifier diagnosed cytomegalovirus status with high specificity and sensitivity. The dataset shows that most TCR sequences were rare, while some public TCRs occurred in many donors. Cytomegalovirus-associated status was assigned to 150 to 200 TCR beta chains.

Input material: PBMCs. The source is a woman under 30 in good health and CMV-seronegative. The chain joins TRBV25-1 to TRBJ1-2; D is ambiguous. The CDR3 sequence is CASSDTGSYNYGYTF. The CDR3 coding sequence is TGTGCCAGCAGTGATACGGGTTCTTATAACTATGGCTACACCTTC.